The rows below give T cell receptor beta chains drawn from one sample of a study of blood T cell repertoires in COVID-19. Method: immunoSEQ multiplex PCR; TCRdb's copy keeps in-frame clones and lacks some. The table includes about 210,000 clones, about 86% detected once. The sample consisted of peripheral blood. These receptors all stem from a woman between 45 and 65 years old with acute or convalescent COVID-19. Both conserved end residues are part of each CDR3. The order of the fields is clone size, D gene, V gene, J gene, CDR3 protein, CDR3 DNA. The D gene is left open where the match is weak. Size tells how often a clone was seen (once, few, many) or the class of an expanded clone, and some rows leave it out.

NA	TRBD1	TRBV24-1	TRBJ1-2	CATSDSGQSNYGYTF	TGTGCCACCAGTGATTCGGGACAGTCGAACTATGGCTACACCTTC
few	TRBD1	TRBV29-1	TRBJ1-1	CSVYDRANTEAFF	TGCAGCGTCTACGACAGGGCCAACACTGAAGCTTTCTTT
NA	NA	TRBV28	TRBJ1-3	CASTSGRFGNTIYF	TGTGCCAGCACCTCAGGGAGGTTCGGAAACACCATATATTTT
NA	NA	TRBV11-2	TRBJ2-7	CASSLGGATYEQYF	TGTGCCAGCAGCTTAGGGGGCGCGACCTACGAGCAGTACTTC
NA	NA	TRBV25-1	TRBJ1-6	CASRASGSYNSPLHF	TGTGCCAGCAGGGCCTCAGGGTCCTATAATTCACCCCTCCACTTT
NA	NA	TRBV6-5	TRBJ2-7	CASSSAPGAEPYEQYF	TGTGCCAGCAGTTCCGCCCCTGGGGCAGAGCCCTACGAGCAGTACTTC
NA	TRBD1	TRBV15	TRBJ2-5	CATSRDPGTGGETQYF	TGTGCCACCAGCAGAGATCCCGGGACAGGGGGGGAGACCCAGTACTTC
NA	TRBD2	TRBV7-2	TRBJ2-1	CASSSPTSGRRNEQFF	TGTGCCAGCAGCTCACCGACTAGCGGGAGGAGGAATGAGCAGTTCTTC
NA	TRBD2	TRBV11-3	TRBJ2-7	CASSLTTGGEQYF	TGTGCCAGCAGCTTAACGACGGGAGGCGAGCAGTACTTC
NA	TRBD1	TRBV27	TRBJ2-7	CASSPQTGGSYEQYF	TGTGCCAGCAGTCCACAGACAGGGGGTTCCTACGAGCAGTACTTC
NA	NA	TRBV9	TRBJ2-7	CASSTEGVGTYEQYF	TGTGCCAGCAGTACCGAGGGGGTAGGGACCTACGAGCAGTACTTC
NA	NA	TRBV3-1/TRBV3-2	TRBJ1-6	CASSQDLTSSYNSPLHF	TGTGCCAGCAGCCAAGATCTAACGAGCTCCTATAATTCACCCCTCCACTTT
NA	NA	TRBV29-1	TRBJ2-7	CSVITGFQIYEQYF	TGCAGCGTTATAACAGGGTTCCAAATCTACGAGCAGTACTTC
NA	NA	TRBV6-2/TRBV6-3	TRBJ2-1	CASSYPGLGARDGSYNEQFF	TGTGCCAGCAGTTACCCGGGACTCGGAGCTAGAGATGGCTCCTACAATGAGCAGTTCTTC
NA	NA	TRBV6-1	TRBJ2-2	CASSDLGNTGELFF	TGTGCCAGCAGTGACCTAGGGAACACCGGGGAGCTGTTTTTT
NA	TRBD2	TRBV19	TRBJ2-1	CASSGTSGNSYNEQFF	TGTGCCAGTAGCGGGACTAGCGGGAACTCCTACAATGAGCAGTTCTTC
NA	NA	TRBV6-4	TRBJ2-2	CASDPGFAGELFF	TGTGCCAGCGATCCGGGATTTGCCGGGGAGCTGTTTTTT
NA	TRBD2	TRBV20-1	TRBJ2-7	CSASRTSGRLSSYEQYF	TGCAGTGCGAGTCGGACTAGCGGACGACTGAGCTCCTACGAGCAGTACTTC
NA	TRBD2	TRBV6-1	TRBJ2-3	CATRAGGPTDTQYF	TGTGCCACCAGGGCGGGAGGGCCAACAGATACGCAGTATTTT
NA	TRBD2	TRBV5-6	TRBJ2-7	CASSASPGTSAYEQYF	TGTGCCAGCAGCGCATCGCCGGGGACTAGCGCCTACGAGCAGTACTTC
NA	NA	TRBV24-1	TRBJ2-3	CATSDSRQGTDTQYF	TGTGCCACCAGTGATTCCCGGCAGGGCACAGATACGCAGTATTTT
NA	NA	TRBV6-5	TRBJ1-6	CASNPRGDGSPLHF	TGTGCCAGCAACCCGCGGGGTGACGGTTCACCCCTCCACTTT
NA	TRBD2	TRBV7-2	TRBJ2-1	CASSPPPGLAGREQFF	TGTGCCAGCAGCCCACCCCCGGGACTAGCGGGACGGGAGCAGTTCTTC
NA	NA	TRBV5-6	TRBJ2-7	CASSLWTDPSYEQYF	TGTGCCAGCAGCTTGTGGACAGACCCCTCCTACGAGCAGTACTTC
NA	NA	TRBV11-2	TRBJ1-2	CASSPDSTYGYTF	TGTGCCAGCAGCCCGGACAGTACCTATGGCTACACCTTC
few	TRBD1	TRBV19	TRBJ1-2	CASSTRQGYGYTF	TGTGCCAGTAGTACCAGACAGGGATATGGCTACACCTTC
few	NA	TRBV19	TRBJ2-2	CATGGQGENTGELFF	TGTGCCACCGGAGGGCAAGGCGAGAACACCGGGGAGCTGTTTTTT
NA	NA	TRBV18	TRBJ1-5	CASTDGSSNQPQHF	TGTGCCAGCACTGACGGGAGCAGCAATCAGCCCCAGCATTTT
once	NA	TRBV24-1	TRBJ2-5	CATSDFGDTRDGETQYF	TGTGCCACCAGTGATTTCGGAGACACGCGGGACGGGGAGACCCAGTACTTC
NA	TRBD2	TRBV5-1	TRBJ2-1	CASSGASGGYEQFF	TGCGCTTCCTCGGGGGCTAGCGGGGGCTATGAGCAGTTCTTC
NA	TRBD1	TRBV5-6	TRBJ2-7	CASRDLGQGAHEQYF	TGTGCCAGCAGAGATCTCGGACAGGGGGCCCACGAGCAGTACTTC
few	TRBD1	TRBV4-2	TRBJ1-2	CASSQGTGLLDGYTF	TGTGCCAGCAGCCAAGGGACAGGGCTTTTGGATGGCTACACCTTC